The 6 T cell receptor beta chains reported below all come from one sample, sequenced in a study of tumor-infiltrating lymphocytes in primary liver carcinoma. The blood RNA (from unsorted whole blood) was obtained, and germline DNA was also extracted. A primer in the constant region served to generate TCR beta cDNA from 500 ng of total RNA. Three rounds of nested multiplex PCR with slightly modified ARM-PCR produced TCR beta libraries. Use of TRBV1-TRBV30 forward primers with a C-beta reverse primer characterized the first two PCR rounds, which lasted roughly 11 cycles each. TCRdb reanalysed the multiplex PCR reads using MiXCR and keeps one entry per CDR3 protein. The profile shows hundreds of thousands of distinct CDR3 sequences, approximately 60% of them singletons. What was sequenced was peripheral blood. These receptors came from a man between 40 and 49 years old with primary liver carcinoma and hepatitis B virus infection.

This clonotype was seen a few times. The genes are TRBV14 and TRBJ2-5, with TRBD1 identical over 10 bases. The CDR3 runs to 14 residues. Germline CDR1 is SGHDN and CDR2 is FVKESK. V shed 0 bases and J 7 bases; nucleotides not matched to a gene: 2. CDR3: CASSQEGQGGTQYF. DNA of the CDR3: TGTGCCAGCAGCCAAGAAGGACAGGGGGGGACCCAGTACTTC.

A word on this clonotype: Compared with germline, one end of the junction differs, possibly owing to a read error. The V and J genes are TRBV11-1 and TRBJ2-3; 9 bases agree with TRBD1. CDR1 is SGHAT and CDR2 is FQDESV in the germline V gene (reference sequence). The CDR3 contains 16 residues. DNA for the CDR3: TGTGCCAGTAGCAGGCGGACAGGGGCAGGGGCAGATACGCAGTGTTTT. Protein product: CASSRRTGAGADTQCF.

CDR3 sequence (DNA): TGTGCCAGCAGCTTAAGTCAACGGGGAAGCACAGATACGCAGTATTTT. This gives the protein CASSLSQRGSTDTQYF. The chain recombines TRBV11-3 with TRBJ2-3, with D maybe TRBD2 (5 bases). V lost 2 bases to trimming and J lost 0 bases, with 12 bases between them. CDR3 size: 16 residues. In germline, CDR1 is SGHNT, CDR2 YENEEA.

As regards this clonotype: A single base separates this from a much larger clone, so it may be a read error. The rearrangement joins TRBV5-5 to TRBJ2-5, with D possibly being TRBD1 (6 bases). The germline V gene has CDR1 SGHKS and CDR2 YYEKEE (reference sequence). The CDR3 is 14 amino acids. The CDR3 sequence is CASSFGGFAETQCF. Here the CDR3 DNA reads TGTGCCAGCAGCTTTGGGGGCTTCGCGGAGACCCAGTGCTTC.

This clonotype was counted many times. This chain joins TRBV29-1 and TRBJ2-1; a weak D match, TRBD2 (6 bases). Germline CDR1 and CDR2: SQVTM and ANQGSEA. CDR3 length: 15 amino acids. V was cut by 3 bases and J by 2 bases, with 14 bases left in between. The CDR3 bases are TGCAGCGTTGATAGTGCGGGAAGGACCTACAATGAGCAGTTCTTC. Its translation: CSVDSAGRTYNEQFF.

As concerns this clonotype: A read error is likely, as this CDR3 ends without the conserved phenylalanine or tryptophan. This sequence joins TRBV11-3 and TRBJ2-3, with 8 positions matching TRBD1. This CDR3 region has 15 residues. In germline, CDR1 is SGHNT, CDR2 YENEEA. J gave up 4 bases and V 1 base, and 4 bases lay outside the gene matches. The CDR3 region is CASSLGGTGPDTQYI. CDR3 nucleotide sequence: TGTGCCAGCAGCTTAGGGGGGACAGGTCCAGATACGCAGTATATT.